Below are 16 T cell receptor beta chains sequenced from a single sample in a study of regulatory T cells in long-lasting Graves disease. Combining iRepertoire HTBI primers with Arm-PCR of CDR3 regions, the authors built TCR beta libraries. From the multiplex PCR reads, TCRdb called clonotypes with MiXCR, one entry per CDR3 protein. The sample consists of roughly 500,000 distinct CDR3 sequences, roughly 15% of them appearing once. The time point here: newly diagnosed GD, antithyroid drugs for less than 3 months. TCR sequences were obtained from RNA taken from PBMCs. This same sample was also part of a study on T cells in Graves' hyperthyroidism and ophthalmopathy.

The sample was peripheral blood mononuclear cells (PBMCs), taken at new diagnosis, from a patient treated with antithyroid drugs. These receptors came from a woman between 50 and 59 years old with Graves disease.

This clonotype was detected many times. The rearrangement uses TRBV28 and TRBJ2-7; 10 bases map to TRBD1. The CDR3 runs 14 residues. Per the germline V gene, CDR1 is MDHEN and CDR2 is SYDVKM. Trimming cost V 5 bases and J 7 bases; bases outside gene matches: 8. The CDR3 loop is CASSTTGTGVEQYF. The CDR3 DNA follows: TGTGCCAGCAGTACCACCGGGACAGGGGTAGAGCAGTACTTC.

This clonotype was detected many times. The chain has TRBV5-5 and TRBJ2-1, with unresolved D. This CDR3 is 15 amino acids long. The V and J ends lost 0 bases and 2 bases respectively, with 9 bases between them. Germline V gene data show CDR1 as SGHKS and CDR2 as YYEKEE (reference sequence). CDR3 DNA sequence: TGTGCCAGCAGCTTGGACCGGCGGACCTACAATGAGCAGTTCTTC. Encoded protein: CASSLDRRTYNEQFF.

This clonotype was detected many times. The genes are TRBV25-1 and TRBJ2-7; TRBD1 agrees at 9 bases. The V segment lost 3 bases and the J segment 0 bases; nucleotides outside the gene matches: 3. Looked up from germline, CDR1 is MGHDK and CDR2 is SYGVNS. CDR3 length equals 15 residues. CDR3 sequence: CASSDTGGLSYEQYF. The CDR3 nucleotides read TGTGCCAGCAGTGACACAGGGGGCCTCTCCTACGAGCAGTACTTC.

This clonotype was seen ten or more times. CDR3 in amino acids: CASGSVSNEQFF. CDR3 DNA sequence: TGTGCTAGTGGTTCGGTCAGCAATGAGCAGTTCTTC. This chain joins TRBV12-5 and TRBJ2-1; no definite D call. The ends were cut back, 4 bases at V and 6 bases at J, with 7 bases in the middle. Germline V lookup: CDR1 LGHNT, CDR2 FRNRAP. The CDR3 is made up of 12 amino acids.

This chain links TRBV19 with TRBJ2-2; D gene unclear. In germline, CDR1 is LNHDA, CDR2 SQIVND (reference sequence). The ends were cut back, 7 bases at V and 4 bases at J, with 10 bases in the middle. There are 13 residues in the CDR3. The CDR3 here is CASNDRITGELFF. The CDR3 DNA reads as TGTGCCAGTAATGATAGAATCACCGGGGAGCTGTTTTTT.

The rearrangement joins TRBV4-1 to TRBJ2-7; D is possibly TRBD2 (6 bases). This CDR3 region has 14 residues. Germline values: CDR1 MGHRA, CDR2 YSYEKL. Trimming pared 0 bases from V and 1 base from J, leaving 7 bases between. The CDR3 is CASSQEEGSYEQYF. CDR3 bases: TGCGCCAGCAGCCAAGAGGAGGGATCCTACGAGCAGTACTTC.

This clonotype turned up a few times. One end of the junction is discordant with germline, which a read error may explain. The chain is built from TRBV5-1 and TRBJ1-6, with D perhaps matching TRBD1 (5 bases). Germline V lookup: CDR1 SGHRS, CDR2 YFSETQ. There are 14 residues in the CDR3. The CDR3 nucleotides are TGTGCCAGCAGCGGGGCCTCCCCCACTTCACCCCTCCACTTT. This gives the protein CASSGASPTSPLHF.

In this sample, this clonotype turned up many times. V and J are TRBV3-1 and TRBJ1-1; D is ambiguous. Germline loops: CDR1 LGHDT, CDR2 YNNKEL (reference sequence). V gave up 1 base and J gave up 1 base, with 4 bases separating them. This CDR3 region has 13 residues. For the CDR3, the DNA is TGTGCCAGCAGCCAAGGGTGGAACACTGAAGCTTTCTTT. Protein product: CASSQGWNTEAFF.

In this sample, this clonotype turned up many times. The chain links TRBV2 to TRBJ2-1, with D tentatively TRBD2 (6 bases). There are 14 residues in the CDR3. V gave up 7 bases and J gave up 7 bases, with 17 bases separating them. The germline CDR1 and CDR2 sequences are SNHLY and FYNNEI. CDR3 residues: CASIWDGSANEQFF. The DNA of the CDR3 is TGTGCCAGCATCTGGGACGGGAGCGCGAATGAGCAGTTCTTC.

This clonotype has ten or more counts. The gene calls are TRBV5-1 and TRBJ2-7; D tentatively reads TRBD1 or TRBD2 (6 bases each). Germline V gene sequence: CDR1 SGHRS, CDR2 YFSETQ. The CDR3 extends over 16 amino acids. V lost 3 bases and J 4 bases, leaving 20 bases between the germline ends. Here the CDR3 DNA reads TGCGCCAGCAGCTCTCAACAGGGACTGGGGAATTACGAGCAGTACTTC. Translating gives CASSSQQGLGNYEQYF. Full variable domain (missing parts from reference TRBV5-1 and TRBJ2-7): KAGVTQTPRYLIKTRGQQVTLSCSPISGHRSVSWYQQTPGQGLQFLFEYFSETQRNKGNFPGRFSGRQFSNSRSEMNVSTLELGDSALYLCASSSQQGLGNYEQYFGPGTRLTVT.

The V call is TRBV30, the J call TRBJ2-5; 7 bases are a match to TRBD1. Losses at the gene ends were 5 bases for V and 4 bases for J; bases not matched to a gene: 4. Germline CDR1 GTSNPN, CDR2 SVGIG (reference sequence). This CDR3 has 12 residues. CDR3 region: CAWDRALETQYF. As DNA, the CDR3 is TGTGCCTGGGACAGGGCTTTAGAGACCCAGTACTTC. The full variable domain, in which reference TRBV30 and TRBJ2-5 provide the parts outside the CDR3, is SQTIHQWPATLVQPVGSPLSLECTVEGTSNPNLYWYRQAAGRGLQLLFYSVGIGQISSEVPQNLSASRPQDRQFILSSKKLLLSDSGFYLCAWDRALETQYFGPGTRLLVL.

The genes are TRBV4-1 and TRBJ2-2; weak D call: TRBD1 (6 bases). Germline V lookup: CDR1 MGHRA, CDR2 YSYEKL. The CDR3 is 15 residues long. Trimming cost V 4 bases and J 6 bases, with 15 bases left between them. Written as DNA, the CDR3 is TGCGCCAGCAGCCCTCGACTTGACAGGCCCGGGGAGCTGTTTTTT. It yields the protein CASSPRLDRPGELFF.

This clonotype was seen a single time. This chain uses TRBV4-1 with TRBJ1-3; no definite D call. V was cut by 0 bases and J by 3 bases, with 9 bases left in between. This CDR3 contains 15 residues. The germline V gene encodes CDR1 MGHRA and CDR2 YSYEKL. CDR3 residues: CASSQDTNLGNTIYF. The CDR3 DNA reads as TGCGCCAGCAGCCAAGACACAAACCTTGGAAACACCATATATTTT.

This clonotype appeared a few times. The rearrangement joins TRBV4-1 to TRBJ2-3; TRBD1 matches at 10 bases. The CDR3 loop spans 14 amino acids. Germline loops: CDR1 MGHRA, CDR2 YSYEKL. J gave up 3 bases and V 5 bases, and 2 bases lay outside the gene matches. CDR3 amino acids: CASSDRGRTDTQYF. Written as DNA, the CDR3 is TGCGCCAGCAGCGACAGGGGGCGAACAGATACGCAGTATTTT.

There are many counts of this clonotype. V usage is TRBV29-1 and J usage is TRBJ1-1; 7 positions match TRBD1. With V trimmed by 4 bases and J by 1 base, 3 bases remained unmatched. CDR3 size: 13 residues. The germline V gene encodes CDR1 SQVTM and CDR2 ANQGSEA. The CDR3 is CSVARQGNTEAFF. The CDR3 coding sequence is TGCAGCGTTGCCAGACAGGGGAACACTGAAGCTTTCTTT.

CDR3 sequence: CASSQQGGEGYEQYF. DNA for the CDR3: TGCGCCAGCAGCCAACAGGGGGGAGAGGGGTACGAGCAGTACTTC. This chain connects TRBV4-1 to TRBJ2-7; possibly TRBD1 for D (7 bases). V lost 2 bases to trimming and J lost 4 bases, with 15 bases between them. This CDR3 comprises 15 residues. In germline, CDR1 is MGHRA, CDR2 YSYEKL.